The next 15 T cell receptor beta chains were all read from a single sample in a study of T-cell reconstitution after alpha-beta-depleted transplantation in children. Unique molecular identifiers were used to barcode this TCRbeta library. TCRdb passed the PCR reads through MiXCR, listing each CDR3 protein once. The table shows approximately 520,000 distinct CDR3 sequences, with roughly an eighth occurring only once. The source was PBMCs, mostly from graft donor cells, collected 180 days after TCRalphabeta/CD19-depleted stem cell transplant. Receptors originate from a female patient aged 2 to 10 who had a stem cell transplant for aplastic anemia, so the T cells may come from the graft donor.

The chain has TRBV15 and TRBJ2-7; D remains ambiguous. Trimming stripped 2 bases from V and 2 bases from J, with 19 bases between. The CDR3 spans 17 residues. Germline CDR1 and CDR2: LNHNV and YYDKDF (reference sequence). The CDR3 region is CATSRPGLQPFTYEQYF. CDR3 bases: TGTGCCACCAGCAGACCCGGCCTACAGCCCTTTACCTACGAGCAGTACTTC.

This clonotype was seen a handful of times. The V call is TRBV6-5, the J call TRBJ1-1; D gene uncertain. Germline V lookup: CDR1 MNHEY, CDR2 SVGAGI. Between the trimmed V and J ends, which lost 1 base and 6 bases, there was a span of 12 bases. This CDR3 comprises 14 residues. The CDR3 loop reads CASSYLGPGSEAFF. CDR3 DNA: TGTGCCAGCAGTTACTTGGGCCCAGGATCTGAAGCTTTCTTT.

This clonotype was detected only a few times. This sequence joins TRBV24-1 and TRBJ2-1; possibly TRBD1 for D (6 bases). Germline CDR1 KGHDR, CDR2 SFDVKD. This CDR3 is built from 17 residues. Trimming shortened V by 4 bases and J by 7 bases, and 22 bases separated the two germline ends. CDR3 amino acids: CATSDRGRDNLENEQFF. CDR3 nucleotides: TGTGCCACCAGTGACCGGGGCCGGGACAACCTTGAAAATGAGCAGTTCTTC.

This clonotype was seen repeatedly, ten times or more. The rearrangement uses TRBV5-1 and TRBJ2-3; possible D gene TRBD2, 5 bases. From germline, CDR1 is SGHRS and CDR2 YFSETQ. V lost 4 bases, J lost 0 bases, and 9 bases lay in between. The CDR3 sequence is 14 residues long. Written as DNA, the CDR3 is TGCGCCAGCAGCCCGACTACTAGCACAGATACGCAGTATTTT. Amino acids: CASSPTTSTDTQYF.

CDR3 residues: CASSPRVNTAEKLFF. CDR3 sequence (DNA): TGTGCCAGCAGTCCAAGAGTCAATACCGCCGAAAAACTGTTTTTT. The rearrangement uses TRBV9 and TRBJ1-4, with D hard to call. Germline V gene sequence: CDR1 SGDLS, CDR2 YYNGEE. This CDR3 contains 15 residues. Trimming shortened V by 5 bases and J by 8 bases, and 19 bases separated the two germline ends.

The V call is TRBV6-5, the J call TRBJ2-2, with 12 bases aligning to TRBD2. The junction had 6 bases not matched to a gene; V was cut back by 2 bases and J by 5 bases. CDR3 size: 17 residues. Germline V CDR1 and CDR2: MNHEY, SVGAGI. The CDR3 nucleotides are TGTGCCAGCAGTTACCTACTAGCGGGAGGTCTTACCGGGGAGCTGTTTTTT. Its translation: CASSYLLAGGLTGELFF.

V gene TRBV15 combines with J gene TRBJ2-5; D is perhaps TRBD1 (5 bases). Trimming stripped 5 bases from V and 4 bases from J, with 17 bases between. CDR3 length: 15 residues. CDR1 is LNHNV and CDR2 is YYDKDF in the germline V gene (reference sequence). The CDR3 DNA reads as TGTGCCACCAGCCCCAGCTCGACCCAGGGAGAGACCCAGTACTTC. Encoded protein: CATSPSSTQGETQYF.

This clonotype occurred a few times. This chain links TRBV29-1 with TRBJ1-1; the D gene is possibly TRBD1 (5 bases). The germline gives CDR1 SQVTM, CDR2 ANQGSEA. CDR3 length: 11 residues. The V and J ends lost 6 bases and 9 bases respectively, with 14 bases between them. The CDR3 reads CSVRGRGKAFF. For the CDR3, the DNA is TGCAGCGTCAGAGGACGGGGGAAAGCTTTCTTT.

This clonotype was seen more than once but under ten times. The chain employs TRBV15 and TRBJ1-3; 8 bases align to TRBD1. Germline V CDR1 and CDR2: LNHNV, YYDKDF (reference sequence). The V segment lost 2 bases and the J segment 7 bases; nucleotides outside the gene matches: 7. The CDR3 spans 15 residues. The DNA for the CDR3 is TGTGCCACCAGCAGAATGGACAGGGATAGCAACACCATATATTTT. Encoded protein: CATSRMDRDSNTIYF.

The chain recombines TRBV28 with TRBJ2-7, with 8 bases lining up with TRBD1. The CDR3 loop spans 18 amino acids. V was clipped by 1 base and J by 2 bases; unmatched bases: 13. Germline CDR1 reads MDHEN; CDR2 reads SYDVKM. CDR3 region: CASSLFWDRPITTYEQYF. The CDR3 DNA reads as TGTGCCAGCAGTTTATTCTGGGACAGGCCCATTACCACCTACGAGCAGTACTTC.

The CDR3 region has the DNA TGTGCCAGCAGTGACCGGACAGGAAACACTGAAGCTTTCTTT. It codes for CASSDRTGNTEAFF. The genes are TRBV12-3 or TRBV12-4 and TRBJ1-1, with TRBD1 matching 7 bases. The length of the CDR3 is 14 residues. V shed 5 bases, J shed 2 bases, and the junction held 5 bases outside the gene matches.

The CDR3 reads CATSREQRLNTGELFF. CDR3 DNA: TGTGCCACCAGCAGAGAACAGCGGTTGAACACCGGGGAGCTGTTTTTT. The rearrangement joins TRBV15 to TRBJ2-2, with TRBD2 as a possible D gene (5 bases). The germline V gene encodes CDR1 LNHNV and CDR2 YYDKDF (reference sequence). Trimming shortened V by 0 bases and J by 1 base, and 9 bases separated the two germline ends. The CDR3 covers 16 residues.

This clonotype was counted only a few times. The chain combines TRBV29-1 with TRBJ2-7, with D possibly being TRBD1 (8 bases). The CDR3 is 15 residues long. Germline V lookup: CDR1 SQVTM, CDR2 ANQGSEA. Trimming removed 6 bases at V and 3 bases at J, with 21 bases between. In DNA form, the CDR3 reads TGCAGCGTGGCGGGGGACAGGAGTTCTGACTACGAGCAGTACTTC. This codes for CSVAGDRSSDYEQYF.

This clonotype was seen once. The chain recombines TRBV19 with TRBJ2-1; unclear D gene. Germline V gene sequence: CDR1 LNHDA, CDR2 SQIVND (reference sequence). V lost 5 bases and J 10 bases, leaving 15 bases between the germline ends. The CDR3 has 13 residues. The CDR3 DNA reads TGTGCCAGTAGTCCCCCTTCGAGCCTCGAGCAGTTCTTC. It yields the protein CASSPPSSLEQFF.

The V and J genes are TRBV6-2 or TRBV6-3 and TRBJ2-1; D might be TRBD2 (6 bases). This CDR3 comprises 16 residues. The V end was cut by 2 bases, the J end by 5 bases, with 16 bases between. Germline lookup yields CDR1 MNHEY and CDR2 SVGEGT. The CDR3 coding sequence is TGTGCCAGCAGTTACACCGGCAGGGCGGGGAACAATGAGCAGTTCTTC. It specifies CASSYTGRAGNNEQFF.